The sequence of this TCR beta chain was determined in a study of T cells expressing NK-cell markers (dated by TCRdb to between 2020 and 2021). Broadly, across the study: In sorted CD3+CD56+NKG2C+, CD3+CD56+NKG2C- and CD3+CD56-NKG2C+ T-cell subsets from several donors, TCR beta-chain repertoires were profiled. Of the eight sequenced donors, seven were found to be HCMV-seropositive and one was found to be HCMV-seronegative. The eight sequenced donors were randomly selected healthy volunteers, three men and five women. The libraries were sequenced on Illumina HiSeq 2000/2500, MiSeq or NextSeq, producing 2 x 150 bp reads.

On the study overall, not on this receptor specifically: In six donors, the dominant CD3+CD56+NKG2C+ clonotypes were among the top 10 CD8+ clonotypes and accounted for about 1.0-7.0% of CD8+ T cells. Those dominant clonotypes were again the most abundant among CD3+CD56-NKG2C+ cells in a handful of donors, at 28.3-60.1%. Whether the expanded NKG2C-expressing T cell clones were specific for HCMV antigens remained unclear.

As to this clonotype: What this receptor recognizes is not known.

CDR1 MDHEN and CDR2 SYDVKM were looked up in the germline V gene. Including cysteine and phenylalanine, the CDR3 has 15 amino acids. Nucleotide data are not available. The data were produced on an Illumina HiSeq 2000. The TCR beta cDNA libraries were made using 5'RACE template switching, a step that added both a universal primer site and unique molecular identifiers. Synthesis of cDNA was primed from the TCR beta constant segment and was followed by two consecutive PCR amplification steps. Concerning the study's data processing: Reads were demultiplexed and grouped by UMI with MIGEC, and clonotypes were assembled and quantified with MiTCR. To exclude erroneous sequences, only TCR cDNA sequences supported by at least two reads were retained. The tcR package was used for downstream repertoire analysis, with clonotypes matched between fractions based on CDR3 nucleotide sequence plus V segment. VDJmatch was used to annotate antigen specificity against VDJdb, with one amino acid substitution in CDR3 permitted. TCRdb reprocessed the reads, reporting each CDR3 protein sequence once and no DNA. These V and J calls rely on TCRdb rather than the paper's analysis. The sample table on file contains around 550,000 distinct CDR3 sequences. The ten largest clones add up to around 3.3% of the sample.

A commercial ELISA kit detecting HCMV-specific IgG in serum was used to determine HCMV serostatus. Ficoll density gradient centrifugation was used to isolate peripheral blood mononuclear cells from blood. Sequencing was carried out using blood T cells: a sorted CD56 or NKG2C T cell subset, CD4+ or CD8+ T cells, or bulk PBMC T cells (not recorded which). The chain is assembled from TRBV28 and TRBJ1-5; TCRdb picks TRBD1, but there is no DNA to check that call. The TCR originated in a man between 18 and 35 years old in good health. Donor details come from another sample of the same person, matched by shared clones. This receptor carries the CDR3 CASKITGHPNQPQHF. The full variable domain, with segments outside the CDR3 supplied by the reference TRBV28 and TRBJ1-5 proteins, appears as DVKVTQSSRYLVKRTGEKVFLECVQDMDHENMFWYRQDPGLGLRLIYFSYDVKMKEKGDIPEGYSVSREKKERFSLILESASTNQTSMYLCASKITGHPNQPQHFGDGTRLSIL.